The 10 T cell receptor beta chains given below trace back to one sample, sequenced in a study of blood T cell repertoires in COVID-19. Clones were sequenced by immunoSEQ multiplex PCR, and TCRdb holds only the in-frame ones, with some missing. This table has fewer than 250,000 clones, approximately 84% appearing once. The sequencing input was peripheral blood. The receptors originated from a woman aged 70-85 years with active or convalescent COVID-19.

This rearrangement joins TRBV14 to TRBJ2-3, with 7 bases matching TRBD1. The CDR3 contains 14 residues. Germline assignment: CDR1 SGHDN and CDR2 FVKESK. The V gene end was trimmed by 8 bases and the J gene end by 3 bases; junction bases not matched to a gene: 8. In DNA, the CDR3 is TGTGCCAGCGCCGCGCAGACAGGGACAGATACGCAGTATTTT. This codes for CASAAQTGTDTQYF. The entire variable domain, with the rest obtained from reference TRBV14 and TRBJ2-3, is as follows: EAGVTQFPSHSVIEKGQTVTLRCDPISGHDNLYWYRRVMGKEIKFLLHFVKESKQDESGMPNNRFLAERTGGTYSTLKVQPAELEDSGVYFCASAAQTGTDTQYFGPGTRLTVL.

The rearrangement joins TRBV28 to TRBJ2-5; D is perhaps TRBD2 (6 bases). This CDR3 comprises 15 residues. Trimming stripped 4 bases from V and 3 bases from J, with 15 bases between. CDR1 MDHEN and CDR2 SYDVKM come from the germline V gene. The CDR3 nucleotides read TGTGCCAGCAGTTCCTCCTACGGGAGAGAAGAGACCCAGTACTTC. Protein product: CASSSSYGREETQYF.

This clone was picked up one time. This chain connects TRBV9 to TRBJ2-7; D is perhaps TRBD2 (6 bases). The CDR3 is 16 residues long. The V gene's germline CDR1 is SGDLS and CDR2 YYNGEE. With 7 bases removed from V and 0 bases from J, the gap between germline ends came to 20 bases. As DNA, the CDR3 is TGTGCCAGCCCCGCCTCCCGGGACGGGGGCTCCTACGAGCAGTACTTC. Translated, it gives CASPASRDGGSYEQYF.

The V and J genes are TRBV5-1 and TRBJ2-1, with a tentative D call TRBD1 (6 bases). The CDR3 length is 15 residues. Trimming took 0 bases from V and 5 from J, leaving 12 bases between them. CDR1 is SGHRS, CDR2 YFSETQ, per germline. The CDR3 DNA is TGCGCCAGCAGCTTGGGACCGACAGGAAACAATGAGCAGTTCTTC. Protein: CASSLGPTGNNEQFF.

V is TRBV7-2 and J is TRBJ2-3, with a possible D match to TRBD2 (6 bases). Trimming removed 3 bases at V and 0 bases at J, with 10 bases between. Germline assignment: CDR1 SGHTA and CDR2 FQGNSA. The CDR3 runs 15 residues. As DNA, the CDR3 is TGTGCCAGCAGCTTTAGCGGAGGGAGCACAGATACGCAGTATTTT. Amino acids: CASSFSGGSTDTQYF.

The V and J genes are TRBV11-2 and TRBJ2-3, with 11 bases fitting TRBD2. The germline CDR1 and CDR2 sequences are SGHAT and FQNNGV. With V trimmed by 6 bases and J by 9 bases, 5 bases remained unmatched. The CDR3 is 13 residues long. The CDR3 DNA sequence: TGTGCCAGCAGACGACTAGCGGGGAAGACGCAGTATTTT. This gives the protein CASRRLAGKTQYF.

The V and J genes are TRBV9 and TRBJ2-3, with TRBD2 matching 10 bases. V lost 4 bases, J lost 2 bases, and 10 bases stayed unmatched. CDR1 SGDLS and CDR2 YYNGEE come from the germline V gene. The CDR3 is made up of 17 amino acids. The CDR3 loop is CASSPGTSGAHTDTQYF. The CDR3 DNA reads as TGTGCCAGCAGCCCCGGCACTAGCGGGGCCCACACAGATACGCAGTATTTT.

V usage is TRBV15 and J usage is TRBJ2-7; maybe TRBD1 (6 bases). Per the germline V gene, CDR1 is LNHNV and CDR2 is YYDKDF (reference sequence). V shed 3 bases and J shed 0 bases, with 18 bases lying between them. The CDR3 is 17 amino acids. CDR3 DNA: TGTGCCACCAGCAGGCAGGGGAAGATAGAAGGCTCCTACGAGCAGTACTTC. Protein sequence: CATSRQGKIEGSYEQYF.

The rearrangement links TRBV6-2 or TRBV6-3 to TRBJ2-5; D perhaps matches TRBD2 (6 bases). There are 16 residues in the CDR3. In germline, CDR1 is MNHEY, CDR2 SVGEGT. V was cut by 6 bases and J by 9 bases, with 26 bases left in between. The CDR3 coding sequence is TGTGCCAGCAGCCGACCCTCCCATGGGAGGAATGAGGCCCAGTACTTC. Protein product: CASSRPSHGRNEAQYF.

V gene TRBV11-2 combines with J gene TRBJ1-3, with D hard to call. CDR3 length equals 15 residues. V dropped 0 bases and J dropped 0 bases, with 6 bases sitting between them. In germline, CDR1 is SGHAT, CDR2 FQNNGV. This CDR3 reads CASSLESFSGNTIYF. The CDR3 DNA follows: TGTGCCAGCAGCTTAGAAAGCTTCTCTGGAAACACCATATATTTT.